A single sample gave rise to the 30 T cell receptor beta chains below, sequenced in a study of cytomegalovirus exposure and HLA in healthy donors. PCR involved 60 Vbeta and 13 Jbeta primers. The repertoire was sequenced with immunoSEQ multiplex PCR; TCRdb's copy has only in-frame clones and lacks some. The sample includes about 130,000 clones, more than 65% of them seen just once. Sequenced material: PBMCs. Receptor source: a young man in good health and CMV-seropositive.

The chain uses TRBV5-1 and TRBJ2-3, with 9 positions matching TRBD2. CDR1 and CDR2 from the germline V gene are SGHRS and YFSETQ. Germline trimming cut 3 bases from V and 0 bases from J; bases unmatched to any gene: 8. The CDR3 is 17 residues long. CDR3 nucleotide sequence: TGCGCCAGCAGCTGGGACCCGACTAGCGGAAGCACAGATACGCAGTATTTT. This codes for CASSWDPTSGSTDTQYF.

The gene calls are TRBV7-8 and TRBJ2-1; the match to TRBD2 covers 10 bases. CDR3 size: 17 residues. Germline V gene lookup returns CDR1 SGHVS and CDR2 FQNEAQ. V lost 2 bases, J lost 0 bases, and 4 bases stayed unmatched. CDR3 loop: CASSLFLAGGSYNEQFF. Written as DNA, the CDR3 is TGTGCCAGCAGCTTATTTTTAGCGGGGGGCTCCTACAATGAGCAGTTCTTC.

This chain connects TRBV6-1 to TRBJ1-2, with TRBD1 as a possible D gene (5 bases). V dropped 7 bases and J dropped 5 bases, with 17 bases sitting between them. The CDR3 length is 14 residues. CDR1 is MNHNS and CDR2 is SASEGT in the germline V gene. For the CDR3, the DNA is TGTGCCAGCAATACGGCGCCAGGGTGGTATGGCTACACCTTC. It encodes CASNTAPGWYGYTF.

This clone was detected a few times. The chain combines TRBV13 with TRBJ1-2, with TRBD1 as a possible D gene (5 bases). The germline V and J ends were trimmed by 2 bases and 4 bases, with 5 bases remaining between them. The CDR3 covers 12 residues. Germline CDR1 and CDR2: PRHDT and FYEKMQ (reference sequence). The DNA for the CDR3 is TGTGCCAGCAGCTTACAGGGCTATGGCTACACCTTC. Protein: CASSLQGYGYTF.

The chain uses TRBV9 and TRBJ2-1, with 12 bases identical to TRBD2. The V segment lost 3 bases and the J segment 0 bases; nucleotides outside the gene matches: 4. Germline V gene sequence: CDR1 SGDLS, CDR2 YYNGEE. This CDR3 is 17 amino acids long. CDR3 in amino acids: CASSASGGGSSYNEQFF. CDR3 bases: TGTGCCAGCAGCGCTAGCGGGGGGGGGAGCTCCTACAATGAGCAGTTCTTC.

The chain joins TRBV15 to TRBJ2-7; the D is unclear. The germline gives CDR1 LNHNV, CDR2 YYDKDF (reference sequence). Trimming removed 1 base from V and 4 bases from J, with 11 bases in between. CDR3 length equals 14 residues. The CDR3 protein is CATSRVGSQYEQYF. DNA for the CDR3: TGTGCCACCAGCAGAGTCGGTTCACAGTACGAGCAGTACTTC.

The chain carries TRBV15 and TRBJ2-5, with a tentative D call TRBD1 (5 bases). TRBJ2-7 explains the end of the DNA better; the J call may be wrong. Germline CDR1 is LNHNV and CDR2 is YYDKDF (reference sequence). The CDR3 is 14 amino acids. In nucleotides, the CDR3 is TGTGCCACCAGCAGAGAATTGACAGCCAACGAGCAGTACTTC. Amino acid sequence: CATSRELTANEQYF.

This rearrangement joins TRBV27 to TRBJ2-1; D is unresolved. V was cut by 2 bases and J by 4 bases, with 6 bases left in between. The CDR3 covers 13 residues. Germline CDR1 and CDR2: MNHEY and SMNVEV (reference sequence). The CDR3, as DNA: TGTGCCAGCAGTTTAGACTTTTACAATGAGCAGTTCTTC. It is translated as CASSLDFYNEQFF.

The chain joins TRBV29-1 to TRBJ2-7, with 7 bases fitting TRBD1. Per germline, CDR1 SQVTM and CDR2 ANQGSEA. CDR3 size: 14 residues. The CDR3 nucleotides read TGCAGTGTACGCCCGACAGGGCTAGTCTACGAGCAGTACTTC. This translates into CSVRPTGLVYEQYF.

V usage is TRBV7-9 and J usage is TRBJ1-1, with D unclear. This CDR3 is built from 15 residues. Trimming stripped 5 bases from V and 3 bases from J, with 16 bases between. From germline, CDR1 is SEHNR and CDR2 FQNEAQ (reference sequence). Written as DNA, the CDR3 is TGTGCCAGCAGCCCCTGGGGTGGAGGGTACACTGAAGCTTTCTTT. It encodes CASSPWGGGYTEAFF.

The chain joins TRBV29-1 to TRBJ2-7, with D possibly being TRBD1 (6 bases). Germline V gives CDR1 SQVTM, CDR2 ANQGSEA. V lost 0 bases, J lost 6 bases, and 12 bases lay in between. This CDR3 spans 13 amino acids. The CDR3 DNA is TGCAGCGTTGAAGAGGGGGCAGGGGTCGAGCAGTACTTC. This codes for CSVEEGAGVEQYF.

This chain uses TRBV29-1 with TRBJ1-2; the D gene is possibly TRBD1 (6 bases). V lost 0 bases and J 8 bases, leaving 16 bases between the germline ends. This CDR3 is built from 14 residues. CDR1 SQVTM and CDR2 ANQGSEA come from the germline V gene. CDR3 nucleotide sequence: TGCAGCGTTGAAGAAGTAAGGGGGTACGGCGGCTACACCTTC. This gives the protein CSVEEVRGYGGYTF.

The rearrangement joins TRBV7-9 to TRBJ1-4, with D unclear. There are 13 residues in the CDR3. V was shortened by 1 base and J by 6 bases, with 6 bases between the two germline ends. Germline CDR1 is SEHNR and CDR2 is FQNEAQ (reference sequence). The DNA for the CDR3 is TGTGCCAGCAGCTTAGAAACAGATGAAAAACTGTTTTTT. Its protein product is CASSLETDEKLFF. Using reference TRBV7-9 and TRBJ1-4 for the parts outside the CDR3, the full variable domain is DTGVSQNPRHKITKRGQNVTFRCDPISEHNRLYWYRQTLGQGPEFLTYFQNEAQLEKSRLLSDRFSAERPKGSFSTLEIQRTEQGDSAMYLCASSLETDEKLFFGSGTQLSVL.

V and J are TRBV19 and TRBJ2-2; the D is unclear. Deletions cut 6 bases from V and 5 bases from J, with 4 bases between. CDR1 is LNHDA, CDR2 SQIVND, per germline (reference sequence). The CDR3 covers 11 residues. The CDR3 sequence is CASRSTGELFF. CDR3 DNA sequence: TGTGCCAGTAGATCTACCGGGGAGCTGTTTTTT.

The chain recombines TRBV19 with TRBJ1-2; D uncertain. Between the trimmed V and J ends, which lost 6 bases and 3 bases, there was a span of 14 bases. Germline V gives CDR1 LNHDA, CDR2 SQIVND (reference sequence). The CDR3 length is 14 residues. The DNA for the CDR3 is TGTGCCAGTAGGCGCCAAACGATGGACTATGGCTACACCTTC. This translates into CASRRQTMDYGYTF.

In its sample, this clone was seen once. The CDR3, as DNA: TGTGCCAGCAGCCTATCGCCAGGGCGGATCTATGGCTACACCTTC. It translates to CASSLSPGRIYGYTF. The chain uses TRBV5-6 and TRBJ1-2, with D perhaps matching TRBD1 (5 bases). Trimming shortened V by 4 bases and J by 4 bases, and 17 bases separated the two germline ends. Germline V gene data show CDR1 as SGHDT and CDR2 as YYEEEE. The CDR3 has 15 residues. Combining the CDR3 with reference TRBV5-6 and TRBJ1-2 gives the whole variable domain DAGVTQSPTHLIKTRGQQVTLRCSPKSGHDTVSWYQQALGQGPQFIFQYYEEEERQRGNFPDRFSGHQFPNYSSELNVNALLLGDSALYLCASSLSPGRIYGYTFGSGTRLTVV.

This chain uses TRBV9 with TRBJ2-1; 16 positions match TRBD2. After removal of 7 bases from V and 8 bases from J, the junction contained 9 bases not matched to a gene. From germline, CDR1 is SGDLS and CDR2 YYNGEE. The CDR3 has 16 amino acids. The CDR3 DNA sequence: TGTGCCAGCGGGGGGACTAGCGGGAGGGCCATGGATGAGCAGTTCTTC. It codes for CASGGTSGRAMDEQFF.

This clone was seen a few times. This chain links TRBV20-1 with TRBJ2-5; no clear D gene. V lost 3 bases, J lost 3 bases, and 5 bases lay in between. CDR1 is DFQATT and CDR2 is SNEGSKA in the germline V gene (reference sequence). CDR3 length: 11 amino acids. In nucleotides, the CDR3 is TGCAGTGCTAGCCCTAAAGAGACCCAGTACTTC. As protein: CSASPKETQYF.

The rearrangement uses TRBV5-1 and TRBJ2-3; 12 positions agree with TRBD2. CDR3 length: 14 amino acids. The ends lost 1 base at V and 10 bases at J; junction bases unmatched: 4. From germline, CDR1 is SGHRS and CDR2 YFSETQ. The CDR3 DNA follows: TGCGCCAGCAGCTTGACTAGCGGGGGGAGGGCGCAGTATTTT. This sequence encodes CASSLTSGGRAQYF.

The V and J genes are TRBV30 and TRBJ1-2; D is possibly TRBD1 (5 bases). Germline V gives CDR1 GTSNPN, CDR2 SVGIG (reference sequence). CDR3 length: 15 amino acids. The V gene lost 2 bases and the J gene lost 0 bases, with 13 bases spanning the gap. The CDR3: CAWSLYTDTNYGYTF. The CDR3 DNA is TGTGCCTGGAGTCTCTACACGGACACTAACTATGGCTACACCTTC. Full variable domain (remainder filled in from reference TRBV30 and TRBJ1-2): SQTIHQWPATLVQPVGSPLSLECTVEGTSNPNLYWYRQAAGRGLQLLFYSVGIGQISSEVPQNLSASRPQDRQFILSSKKLLLSDSGFYLCAWSLYTDTNYGYTFGSGTRLTVV.

The chain has TRBV11-2 and TRBJ2-7; the D is unclear. The germline CDR1 and CDR2 sequences are SGHAT and FQNNGV. The CDR3 is 12 amino acids. V was clipped by 2 bases and J by 4 bases, with 6 bases between them. The CDR3 here is CASSLIPYEQYF. The CDR3 coding sequence is TGTGCCAGCAGCTTAATCCCTTACGAGCAGTACTTC.

This clone was counted once. The CDR3 spells CATQGTEVAFF. The DNA for the CDR3 is TGTGCCACCCAAGGGACAGAGGTAGCTTTCTTT. V and J are TRBV19 and TRBJ1-1; TRBD1 aligns across 7 bases. The CDR3 sequence is 11 residues long. Germline CDR1 is LNHDA and CDR2 is SQIVND (reference sequence). With V trimmed by 10 bases and J by 10 bases, 9 bases remained unmatched.

The rearrangement links TRBV5-4 to TRBJ1-2; 8 nucleotides align to TRBD1. The CDR3 runs to 17 residues. Germline CDR1 is SGHNT and CDR2 is YYREEE (reference sequence). The junction had 19 bases not matched to a gene; V was cut back by 4 bases and J by 8 bases. This CDR3 reads CASSPQPQDRVFYGYTF. In DNA, the CDR3 is TGTGCCAGCAGCCCCCAACCTCAGGACAGGGTATTTTACGGCTACACCTTC.

The CDR3 loop reads CASSIGTGGEQYF. The CDR3, as DNA: TGTGCCAGCAGCATTGGGACAGGGGGCGAGCAGTACTTC. This chain connects TRBV11-2 to TRBJ2-7; 11 bases line up with TRBD1. The junction had 3 bases not matched to a gene; V was cut back by 5 bases and J by 6 bases. This CDR3 has 13 residues. The germline gives CDR1 SGHAT, CDR2 FQNNGV.

This clone is judged medium-sized. The chain joins TRBV2 to TRBJ1-1, with TRBD1 as a possible D gene (6 bases). The V gene's germline CDR1 is SNHLY and CDR2 FYNNEI. V was cut by 6 bases and J by 5 bases, with 19 bases left in between. CDR3 length equals 15 residues. The CDR3 DNA is TGTGCCAGCAGCGGCCCGGGGGGGGCGAGTACTGAAGCTTTCTTT. This encodes CASSGPGGASTEAFF.

This chain uses TRBV9 with TRBJ2-1; 12 bases are a match to TRBD1. The length of the CDR3 is 16 residues. V was clipped by 0 bases and J by 4 bases; unmatched bases: 2. The germline gives CDR1 SGDLS, CDR2 YYNGEE. CDR3 in DNA: TGTGCCAGCAGCGTAGGGGGACAGGGGGCTTACAATGAGCAGTTCTTC. It specifies CASSVGGQGAYNEQFF.

This chain uses TRBV5-6 with TRBJ2-7, with TRBD1 matching 8 bases. V shed 4 bases and J 4 bases; nucleotides not matched to a gene: 7. This CDR3 contains 14 residues. CDR1 is SGHDT, CDR2 YYEEEE, per germline. Here the CDR3 DNA reads TGTGCCAGCAGCCCGGACAGGGTCGGATACGAGCAGTACTTC. Amino acids: CASSPDRVGYEQYF.

The chain has TRBV9 and TRBJ2-1; 12 bases are a match to TRBD2. CDR1 and CDR2 (germline): SGDLS, YYNGEE. With 3 bases clipped from V and 12 bases from J, the junction kept 7 bases outside the gene matches. The CDR3 is made up of 14 amino acids. The CDR3 spells CASSGGLAGYRQFF. CDR3 in DNA: TGTGCCAGCAGCGGGGGACTAGCGGGTTATCGGCAGTTCTTC.

This sequence joins TRBV4-3 and TRBJ2-1; 11 bases agree with TRBD2. This CDR3 is built from 14 residues. The V gene's germline CDR1 is LGHNA and CDR2 YSLEER. The trim removed 2 bases at V and 8 bases at J, leaving 2 bases unmatched. As DNA, the CDR3 is TGCGCCAGCAGCCAAAATAGCGGGAGGGATGAGCAGTTCTTC. It specifies CASSQNSGRDEQFF.

V gene TRBV6-6 combines with J gene TRBJ2-5; a weak D match, TRBD1 (6 bases). From germline, CDR1 is MNHNY and CDR2 SVGAGI (reference sequence). The CDR3 contains 13 residues. The V end lost 4 bases, the J end lost 3 bases, and 9 bases lay between the germline ends. This chain's CDR3 is CASSSRTEETQYF. Here the CDR3 DNA reads TGTGCCAGCAGTTCCAGGACAGAAGAGACCCAGTACTTC.